This T cell receptor (beta chain) was recovered during a study of Ad26.COV2.S vaccination and SARS-CoV-2 variants. Whole-study context: Ad26.COV2.S, an intramuscular injection, was given once or twice 56 days apart. Overall study results and limits: Total responses of T cells may have been underestimated by the analyses of TCR breadth and depth. It was found that vaccine and placebo recipients had similar non-spike TCR breadth.

The V gene's germline CDR1 is MGHRA and CDR2 YSYEKL. The ends were cut back, 4 bases at V and 4 bases at J, with 3 bases in the middle. This CDR3 region has 11 residues. Assay used: immunoSEQ multiplex PCR; TCRdb lists only in-frame clones, some missing. The sample has 410,000 or so clones, around 90% seen once. Treatment: some 20 received Ad26.COV2.S at low or high dose, single or two shots; roughly five received placebo; per-sample allocation not given. At day 63 after the first vaccine or placebo injection, samples were drawn. The administered vaccine (an Ad26 vector) expressed Wuhan-strain SARS-CoV-2 spike. Worth noting for this clone: The antigen is unknown.

The source material was peripheral blood, sampled in a trial of Ad26.COV2.S vaccine versus placebo. The J gene is TRBJ2-3, the V gene TRBV4-1; no definite D call. The source is a person aged 18-60 years who received the Ad26.COV2.S COVID-19 vaccine or a placebo. The CDR3 DNA sequence: TGCGCCAGCAGCCGGGCAGATACGCAGTATTTT. The encoded protein is CASSRADTQYF.